A selection of T cell receptor beta chains follows, all from one sample in a study of cytomegalovirus exposure and HLA in healthy donors. TCRdb's copy holds only in-frame clones and misses some; the assay was immunoSEQ multiplex PCR. The sample holds about 150,000 clones, about 72% seen once. The material sequenced was PBMCs. These receptors all come from a man aged 40-49 years in good health and CMV-seronegative. Both conserved end residues are part of each CDR3. D genes are given only for firm matches. A clone size is listed for some rows: how often the clone was seen (once, few, many), or a class if it is expanded.

j_call | v_call | d_call | clone_size | cdr3_aa | cdr3_nt
TRBJ2-3 | TRBV28 | NA | NA | CASRVGGETDTQYF | TGTGCCAGCAGGGTAGGGGGGGAAACAGATACGCAGTATTTT
TRBJ2-2 | TRBV5-1 | TRBD2 | few | CASSPRVAGGPTGELFF | TGCGCCAGCAGCCCCCGAGTAGCGGGGGGGCCCACCGGGGAGCTGTTTTTT
TRBJ2-1 | TRBV2 | TRBD1 | NA | CASRLDRVSYNEQFF | TGTGCCAGCAGATTGGACAGGGTCTCCTACAATGAGCAGTTCTTC
TRBJ2-1 | TRBV4-1 | NA | NA | CASTPLTDSSYNEQFF | TGCGCCAGCACCCCCCTCACAGACAGCTCCTACAATGAGCAGTTCTTC
TRBJ1-2 | TRBV25-1 | NA | NA | CASSDRVVNYGYTF | TGTGCCAGCAGTGATCGAGTAGTCAACTATGGCTACACCTTC
TRBJ2-7 | TRBV5-4 | NA | NA | CASSPKAAPSYEQYF | TGTGCCAGCAGCCCTAAGGCGGCACCCTCCTACGAGCAGTACTTC
TRBJ2-3 | TRBV9 | NA | NA | CASSVVGGTDTQYF | TGTGCCAGCAGCGTAGTTGGAGGCACAGATACGCAGTATTTT
TRBJ1-5 | TRBV27 | NA | NA | CASSRLGGGQPQHF | TGTGCCAGCAGCCGCTTGGGGGGAGGCCAGCCCCAGCATTTT
TRBJ2-3 | TRBV27 | NA | NA | CASSFGVPTDTQYF | TGTGCCAGCAGTTTCGGGGTTCCCACAGATACGCAGTATTTT
TRBJ1-6 | TRBV19 | TRBD1 | NA | CASTATGNPNSPLHF | TGTGCCAGTACCGCGACAGGGAATCCTAATTCACCCCTCCACTTT
TRBJ2-1 | TRBV5-1 | TRBD1 | few | CASSPQQGGNEQFF | TGCGCCAGCAGCCCCCAACAGGGGGGCAATGAGCAGTTCTTC
TRBJ2-7 | TRBV5-4 | TRBD2 | NA | CASSPGLAGPYEQYF | TGTGCCAGCAGCCCGGGACTAGCGGGACCCTACGAGCAGTACTTC
TRBJ1-1 | TRBV25-1 | NA | once | CASSESGGYTEAFF | TGTGCCAGCAGTGAATCGGGGGGGTACACTGAAGCTTTCTTT
TRBJ1-1 | TRBV19 | TRBD1 | NA | CASSSPRDRGILAFF | TGTGCCAGTTCGTCACCAAGGGACAGAGGTATTTTAGCTTTCTTT
TRBJ2-3 | TRBV9 | NA | NA | CASSANTQYF | TGTGCCAGCAGCGCAAATACGCAGTATTTT
TRBJ2-1 | TRBV5-6 | NA | NA | CASSYHQGNEQFF | TGTGCCAGCAGTTACCACCAGGGGAATGAGCAGTTCTTC
TRBJ2-7 | TRBV6-5 | TRBD1 | few | CASSFSGTGNYEQYF | TGTGCCAGCAGTTTTTCCGGGACAGGGAACTACGAGCAGTACTTC
TRBJ1-1 | TRBV9 | NA | NA | CASSHNPGVPEAFF | TGTGCCAGCAGCCATAACCCAGGGGTTCCTGAAGCTTTCTTT
TRBJ2-1 | TRBV5-1 | TRBD2 | NA | CASSLGLAGMDEQFF | TGCGCCAGCAGCTTGGGTCTAGCGGGAATGGATGAGCAGTTCTTC
TRBJ2-2 | TRBV28 | NA | NA | CASGLGFGTGELFF | TGTGCCAGCGGGCTTGGCTTTGGGACCGGGGAGCTGTTTTTT
TRBJ2-7 | TRBV6-1 | TRBD2 | NA | CASSEGSGRFYEQYF | TGTGCCAGCAGTGAAGGTAGCGGGAGGTTCTACGAGCAGTACTTC
TRBJ1-2 | TRBV5-5 | TRBD1 | NA | CASSLATGNETF | TGTGCCAGCAGCTTGGCGACAGGGAATGAGACCTTC
TRBJ2-3 | TRBV19 | TRBD2 | NA | CASRLAPGPDTQYF | TGTGCCAGTAGACTAGCGCCTGGCCCAGATACGCAGTATTTT
TRBJ1-5 | TRBV27 | NA | NA | CASSLIGSLGDSHQPQHF | TGTGCCAGCAGTTTGATTGGCAGTTTAGGGGATTCCCATCAGCCCCAGCATTTT
TRBJ2-5 | TRBV4-2 | NA | NA | CASSGSGEKTQYF | TGTGCCAGCAGCGGCTCAGGGGAAAAGACCCAGTACTTC
TRBJ2-1 | TRBV5-4 | NA | few | CASSTLWQGSNEQFF | TGTGCCAGCAGTACCCTATGGCAGGGGTCGAATGAGCAGTTCTTC
TRBJ2-6 | TRBV15 | NA | few | CATSRDLGSGVTSGANVLTF | TGTGCCACCAGCAGAGATTTAGGGTCAGGGGTCACCTCTGGGGCCAACGTCCTGACTTTC
TRBJ2-3 | TRBV7-8 | TRBD2 | NA | CASSLLAAREVPDTQYF | TGTGCCAGCAGCTTATTGGCCGCGCGGGAGGTACCAGATACGCAGTATTTT
TRBJ2-5 | TRBV4-3 | NA | NA | CASSQERQDTETQYF | TGCGCCAGCAGCCAAGAAAGACAGGACACAGAGACCCAGTACTTC
TRBJ1-1 | TRBV19 | NA | NA | CASSILNTEAFF | TGTGCCAGTAGTATCTTGAACACTGAAGCTTTCTTT
TRBJ2-1 | TRBV19 | TRBD1 | few | CASSIGEGQGYNEQFF | TGTGCCAGTAGTATAGGGGAGGGACAGGGCTACAATGAGCAGTTCTTC
TRBJ1-5 | TRBV7-9 | NA | few | CSSSLSNQPQHF | TGTTCCAGCAGCTTATCGAATCAGCCCCAGCATTTT
TRBJ2-7 | TRBV19 | NA | few | CASRVAAGELPYEQYF | TGTGCCAGTAGGGTGGCGGCGGGCGAACTCCCCTACGAGCAGTACTTC
TRBJ2-5 | TRBV9 | NA | NA | CASSGPPETQYF | TGTGCCAGCAGCGGGCCCCCCGAGACCCAGTACTTC
TRBJ2-2 | TRBV5-4 | TRBD2 | NA | CASSFPSGRSDTGELFF | TGTGCCAGCAGCTTTCCTAGCGGGAGGTCGGACACCGGGGAGCTGTTTTTT
TRBJ2-5 | TRBV5-8 | TRBD1 | once | CASTLPGQGVQETQYF | TGTGCCAGCACCCTACCAGGACAGGGGGTCCAAGAGACCCAGTACTTC
TRBJ2-7 | TRBV6-1 | TRBD2 | NA | CASSEDGTSGSYEQYF | TGTGCCAGCAGTGAAGACGGGACTAGCGGATCCTACGAGCAGTACTTC
TRBJ2-1 | TRBV29-1 | NA | few | CSVGWEEQFF | TGCAGCGTTGGGTGGGAGGAGCAGTTCTTC
TRBJ2-2 | TRBV4-1 | NA | NA | CASSQRTAGSGELFF | TGCGCCAGCAGCCAGAGGACAGCTGGTTCCGGGGAGCTGTTTTTT
TRBJ2-2 | TRBV28 | NA | NA | CATPSRQGNTGELFF | TGTGCCACCCCTTCGAGGCAGGGGAACACCGGGGAGCTGTTTTTT
TRBJ2-7 | TRBV19 | NA | NA | CASSNLDRPGLADEQYF | TGTGCCAGTAGTAACCTGGACAGACCTGGGCTAGCAGACGAGCAGTACTTC